These 12 T cell receptor beta chains share one sample of origin, sequenced in a study of Graves' ophthalmopathy and Graves' hyperthyroidism. Amplifying from RNA transcripts, the study obtained TCR beta CDR3 regions. HTBI primers were employed in first-round RT-PCR, then a second-round multiplex PCR followed. Each CDR3 protein is one row after TCRdb ran MiXCR on the multiplex PCR reads. The data hold approximately 700,000 distinct CDR3 sequences, with about 40% observed a single time. The sequenced sample consisted of peripheral blood. The receptors come from an adult man with Graves' ophthalmopathy.

This clonotype was picked up a small number of times. The gene calls are TRBV9 and TRBJ2-6; 9 bases agree with TRBD1. Germline assignment: CDR1 SGDLS and CDR2 YYNGEE. Trimming cost V 2 bases and J 4 bases; bases outside gene matches: 10. The CDR3 contains 18 residues. CDR3 in amino acids: CASSVGTGRSLGANVLTF. As DNA, the CDR3 is TGTGCCAGCAGCGTCGGGACAGGGAGGTCTCTGGGGGCCAACGTCCTGACTTTC.

The sample holds a few counts of this clonotype. This sequence joins TRBV4-3 and TRBJ2-5, with 10 bases aligning to TRBD1. CDR1 is LGHNA and CDR2 is YSLEER in the germline V gene. Trimming cost V 0 bases and J 4 bases; bases outside gene matches: 11. CDR3 length equals 18 residues. Here the CDR3 DNA reads TGCGCCAGCAGCCAAGACCTCATCCTGACAGGGGGCAGAGAGACCCAGTACTTC. Its translation is CASSQDLILTGGRETQYF.

The rearrangement links TRBV7-6 to TRBJ2-5, with 8 positions matching TRBD1. The length of the CDR3 is 14 residues. With V trimmed by 4 bases and J by 9 bases, 10 bases remained unmatched. From germline, CDR1 is SGHVS and CDR2 FNYEAQ. This CDR3 is CASSSRGQGQPQYF. CDR3 sequence (DNA): TGTGCCAGCAGCTCCAGGGGGCAGGGCCAGCCCCAGTACTTC.

This clonotype was seen at least ten times. The CDR3 nucleotides read TGTGCCAGCAGCCAAGTTGGCAGGGAAAGCGAAAAACTGTTTTTT. As protein: CASSQVGRESEKLFF. This chain links TRBV14 with TRBJ1-4; perhaps TRBD1 as D (5 bases). Trimming removed 1 base from V and 8 bases from J, with 14 bases in between. The germline CDR1 and CDR2 sequences are SGHDN and FVKESK. The CDR3 extends over 15 amino acids.

The chain couples TRBV14 to TRBJ2-2; 7 nucleotides line up with TRBD1. Germline V CDR1 and CDR2: SGHDN, FVKESK. The CDR3 covers 17 residues. After removal of 4 bases from V and 2 bases from J, the junction contained 10 bases not matched to a gene. The chain's CDR3 is CASSPQSGTVNTGELFF. The CDR3 region has the DNA TGTGCCAGCAGCCCTCAATCAGGGACAGTTAACACCGGGGAGCTGTTTTTT.

Remarks on this clonotype: It may be a read error: a sequence one base away is much more abundant. This chain connects TRBV7-2 to TRBJ1-3; D call uncertain. CDR3 length: 15 amino acids. Germline V CDR1 and CDR2: SGHTA, FQGNSA. V lost 2 bases, J lost 2 bases, and 10 bases lay in between. The CDR3 DNA sequence: TGTGCCAGCAGCTTACGTCTGGGGACTGGAAACACCATATATTTT. It codes for CASSLRLGTGNTIYF.

The sample holds a few counts of this clonotype. CDR3 in amino acids: CASSHGDSGGAYEQYF. The CDR3 region has the DNA TGCGCCAGCAGCCACGGCGATAGCGGGGGGGCCTACGAGCAGTACTTC. The chain couples TRBV4-3 to TRBJ2-7; 11 nucleotides line up with TRBD2. The CDR3 totals 16 residues. Trimming cost V 3 bases and J 2 bases; bases outside gene matches: 6. Germline V gene data show CDR1 as LGHNA and CDR2 as YSLEER.

There are many counts of this clonotype. The rearrangement links TRBV20-1 to TRBJ1-4; TRBD1 is a possible D gene (5 bases). The CDR3 loop spans 13 amino acids. The germline V gene encodes CDR1 DFQATT and CDR2 SNEGSKA (reference sequence). Between the trimmed V and J ends, which lost 3 bases and 5 bases, there was a span of 10 bases. CDR3 nucleotides: TGCAGTGCTAGTGAGACAGTGAATGAAAAACTGTTTTTT. Translation: CSASETVNEKLFF.

The genes are TRBV10-3 and TRBJ1-2; a weak D match, TRBD1 (5 bases). The CDR3 totals 13 residues. Trimming stripped 10 bases from V and 8 bases from J, with 20 bases between. Germline V lookup: CDR1 ENHRY, CDR2 SYGVKD. The CDR3 region has the DNA TGTGCCAGCCTGAGTGGGGACCTCGGGGGCTACACCTTC. It yields the protein CASLSGDLGGYTF.

A single count supports this clonotype. The chain carries TRBV10-3 and TRBJ1-3; the D gene is possibly TRBD1 (5 bases). In germline, CDR1 is ENHRY, CDR2 SYGVKD. The CDR3 sequence is 14 residues long. V lost 2 bases, J lost 7 bases, and 12 bases lay in between. This CDR3 reads CAISEDQGGNTIYF. In DNA, the CDR3 is TGTGCCATCAGTGAGGATCAGGGAGGGAACACCATATATTTT.

This rearrangement joins TRBV24-1 to TRBJ1-5; 7 bases match TRBD1. This CDR3 spans 15 amino acids. Germline values: CDR1 KGHDR, CDR2 SFDVKD. Germline trimming cut 3 bases from V and 11 bases from J; bases unmatched to any gene: 12. The CDR3 DNA sequence: TGTGCCACCAGTGATGCGACAGGGTTCCAAGAGACCCAGCATTTT. Amino acids: CATSDATGFQETQHF.

On this clonotype itself: The missing conserved phenylalanine or tryptophan at the end of this CDR3 makes a read error likely. This rearrangement joins TRBV7-8 to TRBJ1-5; the D gene is possibly TRBD1 (5 bases). CDR3 length: 13 residues. The ends were cut back, 5 bases at V and 11 bases at J, with 16 bases in the middle. Germline CDR1 and CDR2: SGHVS and FQNEAQ. CDR3 residues: CASSLGLQETQHL. CDR3 nucleotide sequence: TGTGCCAGCAGCCTGGGACTCCAAGAGACCCAGCATCTT.